This T cell receptor beta chain is drawn from a study of cytomegalovirus exposure and HLA in healthy donors. Data came from immunoSEQ multiplex PCR; TCRdb stores just in-frame clones and leaves some out. The sample lists tens of thousands of clones; nearly 95% were seen once. Study outcomes and limitations: In vitro checks showed that a few CMV-associated chains really do target CMV antigens. Reports indicated that the classifier achieved high specificity and sensitivity in diagnosing cytomegalovirus status.

Remarks on this clone: The antigen remains unidentified.

CDR1 is MNHNS, CDR2 SASEGT, per germline. This CDR3 contains 14 residues. With 6 bases clipped from V and 5 bases from J, the junction kept 7 bases outside the gene matches. This chain uses TRBV6-1 with TRBJ2-3, with 8 bases aligning to TRBD1. Sequenced input: PBMCs. The clonotype comes from a man aged 18 to 29 in good health and CMV-seropositive. Written as DNA, the CDR3 is TGTGCCAGCAGCGGGACAGGTGTGTTAGATACGCAGTATTTT. As protein: CASSGTGVLDTQYF.